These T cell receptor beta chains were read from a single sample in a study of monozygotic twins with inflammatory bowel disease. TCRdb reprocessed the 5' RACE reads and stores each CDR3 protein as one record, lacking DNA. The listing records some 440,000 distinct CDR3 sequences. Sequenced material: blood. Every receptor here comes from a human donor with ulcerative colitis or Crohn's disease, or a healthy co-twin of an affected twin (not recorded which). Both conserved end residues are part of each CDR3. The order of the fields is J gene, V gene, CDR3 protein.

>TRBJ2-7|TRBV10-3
CAISSSGDSSYEQYF
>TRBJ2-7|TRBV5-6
CASSSGQGIYEQYF
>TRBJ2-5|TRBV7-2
CASSWGLAVQETQYF
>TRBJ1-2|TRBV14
CASSPPTGDYGYTF
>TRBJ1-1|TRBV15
CATSRRTGSNTEAFF
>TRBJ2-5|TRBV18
CASSLLAGQETQYF
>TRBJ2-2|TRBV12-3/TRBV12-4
CASSLVLAGGPEGELFF
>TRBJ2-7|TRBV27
CASSILGVNEQYF
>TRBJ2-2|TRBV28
CASSSPTGELFF
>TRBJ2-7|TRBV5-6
CASTPWDPTYYEQYF
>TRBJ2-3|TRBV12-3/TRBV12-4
CASSFRRGGIINTQYF
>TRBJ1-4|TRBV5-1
CASSGGHENEKLFF
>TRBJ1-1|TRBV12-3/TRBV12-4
CASSLERGVAFF
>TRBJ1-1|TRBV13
CASSSPLQGYTEAFF
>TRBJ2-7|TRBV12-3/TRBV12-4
CASSWTSGGAYEQYF
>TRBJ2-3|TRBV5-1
CASSLADDTDTQYF
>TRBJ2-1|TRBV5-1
CASSLVAEDYNEQFF
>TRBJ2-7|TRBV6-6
CASNIQKGHEQYF
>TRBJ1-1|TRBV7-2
CASSFTQQGTEAFF
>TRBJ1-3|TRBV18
CASSTGTGTGNTIYF
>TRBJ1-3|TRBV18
CASSLGLGQGTSGNTIYF
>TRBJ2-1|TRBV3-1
CASSQDSGTGAYNEQFF
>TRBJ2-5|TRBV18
CASSLTLEETQYF